This TCR beta chain was identified in a study of blood T cell repertoires in COVID-19. About the research overall: Specimens from acute and convalescent COVID-19 originated in the United States, Italy and Spain. T cells, B-cell-depleted T cells, or PBMCs supplied cDNA or gDNA.

Per germline, CDR1 MNHEY and CDR2 SVGEGT. The CDR3 extends over 15 amino acids. With 3 bases removed from V and 3 bases from J, the gap between germline ends came to 15 bases. Per the authors' pipeline: Amplified reference gene primers provided the basis for estimating nucleated cell counts. Libraries were prepared by immunoSEQ multiplex PCR; TCRdb keeps only in-frame clonotypes and omits some of them. V, J and clone size derive from that table, while D and trimming were established from the DNA sequence. Of 35,000 to 40,000 clones in the sample, roughly 80% were seen once. The genes are TRBV6-2 or TRBV6-3 and TRBJ2-7; tentatively, D is TRBD1 (6 bases). The receptor comes from an elderly man with active or convalescent COVID-19. Sequenced sample: peripheral blood. The CDR3 spells CASSYWQGINYEQYF. The DNA of the CDR3 is TGTGCCAGCAGTTATTGGCAGGGGATAAACTACGAGCAGTACTTC.